Given below is one T cell receptor beta chain in context. Its antigen is not known. The sample belongs to a study of T-cell memory formation after mild COVID-19. Study information: The TCR clusters were mostly specific to one donor. Whole-study findings and limits: The study found balanced CD4/CD8 in clones contracting day 15 to 85 and a CD4+ lean in later expanders.

The ends were cut back, 5 bases at V and 4 bases at J, with 15 bases in the middle. CDR1 and CDR2 (germline): SGHVS, FQNEAQ. The CDR3 spans 14 residues. TCRdb re-analysed the 5' RACE reads in MiXCR, keeping a single row per CDR3 protein. Found here are more than 300,000 distinct CDR3 sequences, 12% to 15% of them singletons; the top ten hold roughly 20%. J is TRBJ2-7 and V is TRBV7-8; D perhaps matches TRBD2 (6 bases). Input material: PBMCs or a T cell subset sorted from them (not recorded which). The sequence was collected from a young man who had mild COVID-19 (a few samples of this study predate the infection). Cell type and time point are not known. For the CDR3, the DNA is TGTGCCAGCAGCCCGGGACTGAGCCTGTACGAGCAGTACTTC. This translates into CASSPGLSLYEQYF.